The clone carrying this T cell receptor (beta chain) has a handful of counts. Its antigen remains unknown. Unmatched junction bases numbered 6, after V lost 5 bases and J lost 6 bases. From germline, CDR1 is SGHTA and CDR2 FQGNSA. CDR3 length: 13 amino acids. These data are taken from a study of T cells after yellow fever vaccination. Study-wide findings and caveats: Researchers cautioned that FACS-sorted repertoires could harbor abundant clonotypes contaminating from the bulk population. The booster response re-showed most primary clones: more than 95% CD4, approximately 90% CD8.

Synthesis of TCR cDNA relied on 5'RACE template switching, which attached a universal primer site and UMIs. TCRdb processed the 5' RACE reads anew with MiXCR; each CDR3 protein has one entry. The table lists about 200,000 distinct CDR3 sequences, 2.5% to 3.5% of them singletons. This sequence joins TRBV7-2 and TRBJ1-1; 7 bases line up with TRBD1. The receptor comes from a man younger than 35 who received the YFV17D yellow fever vaccine. The sample was CD4+ T cells sorted from PBMCs, taken 10 days after the yellow fever booster vaccination. The chain's CDR3 is CASSHDRVAEAFF. The CDR3 DNA reads TGTGCCAGCAGCCATGACAGGGTCGCTGAAGCTTTCTTT.